This paragraph covers one T cell receptor beta chain sequence. The antigen remains unidentified. Here immunoSEQ multiplex PCR was the method, and the copy in TCRdb shows in-frame clones only, minus some. Of 110,000 to 150,000 clones listed, around 90% are singletons. The CDR3 runs to 15 residues. Germline values: CDR1 SGDLS, CDR2 YYNGEE. V shed 4 bases and J shed 0 bases, with 13 bases lying between them. The sample comes from a study of CD4+ T cells in melanoma. Overall study results and limits: Neoantigen-specific CD4+ T cells in melanoma reportedly had diverse differentiation states.

The gene calls are TRBV9 and TRBJ1-1; unclear D gene. The sequence was obtained from a human donor with melanoma. Here the CDR3 DNA reads TGTGCCAGCAGCCCTAGTCAACAGTTGAACACTGAAGCTTTCTTT. Its translation: CASSPSQQLNTEAFF.